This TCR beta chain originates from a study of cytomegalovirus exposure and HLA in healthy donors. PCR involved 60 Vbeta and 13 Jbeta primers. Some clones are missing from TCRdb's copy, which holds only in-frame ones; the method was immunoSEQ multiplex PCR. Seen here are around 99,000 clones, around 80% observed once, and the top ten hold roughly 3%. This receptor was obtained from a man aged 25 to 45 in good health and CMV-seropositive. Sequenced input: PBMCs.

This CDR3 reads CASSLAHGQANSPLHF. The CDR3 DNA is TGTGCCAGCAGCTTAGCCCATGGACAGGCAAATTCACCCCTCCACTTT. V usage is TRBV13 and J usage is TRBJ1-6; 7 bases are shared with TRBD1. The CDR3 runs to 16 residues. The germline V gene has CDR1 PRHDT and CDR2 FYEKMQ (reference sequence). With 1 base clipped from V and 7 bases from J, the junction kept 7 bases outside the gene matches. Variable domain in full (rest from reference TRBV13 and TRBJ1-6): AAGVIQSPRHLIKEKRETATLKCYPIPRHDTVYWYQQGPGQDPQFLISFYEKMQSDKGSIPDRFSAQQFSDYHSELNMSSLELGDSALYFCASSLAHGQANSPLHFGNGTRLTVT.